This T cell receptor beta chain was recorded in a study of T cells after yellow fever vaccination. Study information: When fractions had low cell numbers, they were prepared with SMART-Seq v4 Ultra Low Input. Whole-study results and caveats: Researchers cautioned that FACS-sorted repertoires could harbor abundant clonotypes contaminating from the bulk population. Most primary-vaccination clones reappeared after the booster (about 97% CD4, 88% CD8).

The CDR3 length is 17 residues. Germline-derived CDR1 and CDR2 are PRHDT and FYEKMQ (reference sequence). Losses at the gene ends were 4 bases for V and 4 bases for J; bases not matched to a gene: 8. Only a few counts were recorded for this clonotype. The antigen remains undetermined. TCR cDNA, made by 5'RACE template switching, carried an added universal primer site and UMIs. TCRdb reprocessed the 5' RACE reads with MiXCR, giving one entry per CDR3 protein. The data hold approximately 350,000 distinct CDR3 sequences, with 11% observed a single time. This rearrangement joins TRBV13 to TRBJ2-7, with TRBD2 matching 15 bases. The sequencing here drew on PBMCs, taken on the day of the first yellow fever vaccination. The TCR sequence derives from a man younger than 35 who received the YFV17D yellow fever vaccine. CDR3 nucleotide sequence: TGTGCCAGCAGCTCGCCGGGACTAGCGGGGGGTTTATACGAGCAGTACTTC. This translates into CASSSPGLAGGLYEQYF.